This note documents a single T cell receptor (beta chain) sequence. Its antigen is still unknown. The sample originates from a study of T cell responses to AZD1222 COVID-19 vaccine. Study findings and constraints: Donor demographics were predominantly white British with a female majority; clonal diversity may be underestimated. Across the whole spike, CD4 TCRs peaked at regions 160-218 and 743-854. Spike-specific TCR breadth and depth grew following two AZD1222 doses. Among spike-specific TCRs, nearly half reportedly target unmutated variant regions.

Sequencing was performed with immunoSEQ multiplex PCR; in TCRdb, only in-frame clones are kept and a portion is missing. This sample has more than 75,000 clones, with under 90% found just once. The specimen comprised peripheral blood, sampled 28 days after the second AZD1222 dose. This clonotype was sampled from an adult who received the AZD1222 COVID-19 vaccine.

The CDR3 loop reads CASSGRDSGGEKLFF. The DNA for the CDR3 is TGTGCCAGCAGTGGACGGGACAGCGGTGGTGAAAAACTGTTTTTT. The V and J genes are TRBV28 and TRBJ1-4; 7 bases match TRBD1. CDR1 MDHEN and CDR2 SYDVKM come from the germline V gene. The CDR3 has 15 residues. V lost 5 bases to trimming and J lost 7 bases; unmatched junction nucleotides: 10.